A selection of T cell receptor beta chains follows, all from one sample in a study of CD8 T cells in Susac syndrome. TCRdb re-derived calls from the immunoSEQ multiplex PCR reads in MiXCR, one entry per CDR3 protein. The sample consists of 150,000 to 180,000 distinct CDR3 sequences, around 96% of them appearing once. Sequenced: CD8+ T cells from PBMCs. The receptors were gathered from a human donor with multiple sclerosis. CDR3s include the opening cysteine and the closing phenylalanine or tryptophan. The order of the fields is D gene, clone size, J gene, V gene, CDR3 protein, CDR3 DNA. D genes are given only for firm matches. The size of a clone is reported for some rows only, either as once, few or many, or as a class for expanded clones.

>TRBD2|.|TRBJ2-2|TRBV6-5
CASSFSGTSVRTGELFF
TGTGCCAGCAGTTTTTCCGGGACTAGCGTGCGCACCGGGGAGCTGTTTTTT
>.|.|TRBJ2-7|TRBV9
CAGKVSSSYEQYF
TGTGCCGGCAAAGTCTCGAGCTCCTACGAGCAGTACTTC
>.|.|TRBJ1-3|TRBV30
CAWRGPHLSSGNTIYF
TGTGCCTGGAGAGGACCGCACTTGAGCTCTGGAAACACCATATATTTT
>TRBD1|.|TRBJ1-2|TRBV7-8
CASSPLTGATNYGYTF
TGTGCCAGCAGCCCCCTGACAGGGGCCACAAACTATGGCTACACCTTC
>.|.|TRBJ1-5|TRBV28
CASSHTNQPQHF
TGTGCCAGCAGCCACACCAATCAGCCCCAGCATTTT
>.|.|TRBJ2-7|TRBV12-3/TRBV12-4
CASIPLALGIEQYF
TGTGCCAGCATCCCCCTAGCGCTGGGGATCGAGCAGTACTTC
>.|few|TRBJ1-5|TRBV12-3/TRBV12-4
CASSFVGGNQPQHF
TGTGCCAGCAGTTTTGTGGGGGGCAATCAGCCCCAGCATTTT
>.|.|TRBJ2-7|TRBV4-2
CASSQDAGEQYF
TGTGCCAGCAGCCAAGATGCCGGGGAGCAGTACTTC
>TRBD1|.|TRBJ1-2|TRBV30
CAWSPGQGGDGYTF
TGTGCCTGGAGTCCCGGACAGGGCGGGGATGGCTACACCTTC
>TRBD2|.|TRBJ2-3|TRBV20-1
CSATAPAGGPDTQYF
TGCAGTGCTACTGCCCCAGCGGGGGGGCCTGATACGCAGTATTTT
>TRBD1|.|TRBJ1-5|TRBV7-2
CASSLRDRVDQPQHF
TGTGCCAGCAGCCTGAGAGACAGGGTCGATCAGCCCCAGCATTTT
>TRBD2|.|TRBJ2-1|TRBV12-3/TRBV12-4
CASSSVPSGGAYEQFF
TGTGCCAGCAGTTCCGTCCCTAGCGGGGGGGCCTATGAGCAGTTCTTC
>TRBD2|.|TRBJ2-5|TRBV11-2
CASSSYLAGGETQYF
TGTGCCAGCAGCTCCTATCTAGCGGGGGGGGAGACCCAGTACTTC
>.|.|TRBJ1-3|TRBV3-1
CASSVDGLSGNTIYF
TGTGCCAGCAGCGTAGATGGACTTTCTGGAAACACCATATATTTT
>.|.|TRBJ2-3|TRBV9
CASSPRVPGAADTQYF
TGTGCCAGCAGCCCCCGAGTCCCCGGGGCCGCAGATACGCAGTATTTT
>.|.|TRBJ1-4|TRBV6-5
CASNTRGGDEKLFF
TGTGCCAGCAACACCCGGGGTGGGGACGAAAAACTGTTTTTT
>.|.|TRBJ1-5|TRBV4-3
CASSQDGVSNQPQHF
TGCGCCAGCAGCCAAGACGGAGTTAGCAATCAGCCCCAGCATTTT
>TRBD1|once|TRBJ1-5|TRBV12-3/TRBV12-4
CASSPTGGQPQHF
TGTGCCAGCAGCCCGACAGGGGGACAGCCCCAGCATTTT
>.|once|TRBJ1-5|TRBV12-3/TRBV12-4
CASSGDSNQPQHF
TGTGCCAGCAGTGGGGACAGCAATCAGCCCCAGCATTTT
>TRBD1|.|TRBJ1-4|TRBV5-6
CASSYRDRVEKLFF
TGTGCCAGCAGCTACCGGGACAGGGTTGAAAAACTGTTTTTT
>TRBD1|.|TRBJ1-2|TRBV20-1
CSAREPGQASYGYTF
TGCAGTGCTAGAGAGCCGGGACAGGCGTCATATGGCTACACCTTC
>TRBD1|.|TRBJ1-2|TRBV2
CASSEMGQGDSEIYGYTF
TGTGCCAGCAGTGAAATGGGACAGGGAGATTCAGAAATCTATGGCTACACCTTC
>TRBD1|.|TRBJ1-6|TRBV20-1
CSAGAGGISYNSPLHF
TGCAGTGCTGGCGCAGGGGGCATCTCCTATAATTCACCCCTCCACTTT
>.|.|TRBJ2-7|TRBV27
CASSLSSDYEQYF
TGTGCCAGCAGTTTATCTTCGGACTACGAGCAGTACTTC
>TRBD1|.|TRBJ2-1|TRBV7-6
CASSSQTGANEQFF
TGTGCCAGCAGCTCTCAGACAGGGGCCAATGAGCAGTTCTTC
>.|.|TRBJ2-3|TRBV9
CASSSGGSGDTQYF
TGTGCCAGCAGCAGTGGCGGTAGCGGTGATACGCAGTATTTT
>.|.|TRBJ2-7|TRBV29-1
CSVFGSRHSSYEQYF
TGCAGCGTTTTTGGTTCACGGCACAGCTCCTACGAGCAGTACTTC
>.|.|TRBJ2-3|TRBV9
CASSDPQRMTQYF
TGTGCCAGCAGCGACCCGCAAAGAATGACGCAGTATTTT
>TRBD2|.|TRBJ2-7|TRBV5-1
CASSLAVGAGDREQYF
TGCGCCAGCAGCTTGGCCGTAGGAGCGGGGGATCGCGAGCAGTACTTC
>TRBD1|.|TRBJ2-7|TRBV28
CASSFLRDRNIYEQYF
TGTGCCAGCAGTTTCCTCCGGGACAGAAACATCTACGAGCAGTACTTC
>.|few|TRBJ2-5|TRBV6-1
CASSSVGQTQETQYF
TGTGCCAGCAGCTCGGTCGGACAGACCCAAGAGACCCAGTACTTC
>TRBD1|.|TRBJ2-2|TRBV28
CASSLSGGWSGELFF
TGTGCCAGCAGTTTATCAGGGGGCTGGTCCGGGGAGCTGTTTTTT
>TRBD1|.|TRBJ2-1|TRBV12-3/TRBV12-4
CASNGRDREYNEQFF
TGTGCCAGCAATGGCCGGGACAGAGAATACAATGAGCAGTTCTTC
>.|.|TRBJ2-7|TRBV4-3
CASSQEGQYEQYF
TGCGCCAGCAGCCAAGAAGGACAGTACGAGCAGTACTTC
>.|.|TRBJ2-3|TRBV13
CASSPSRGRGTDTQYF
TGTGCCAGCAGCCCATCGCGGGGTCGGGGCACAGATACGCAGTATTTT
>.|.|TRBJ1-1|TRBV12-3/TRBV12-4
CASSLSVSNTEAFF
TGTGCCAGCAGTTTATCAGTTAGTAACACTGAAGCTTTCTTT
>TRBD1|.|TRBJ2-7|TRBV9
CASSDGTGYEQYF
TGTGCCAGCAGCGACGGGACAGGCTACGAGCAGTACTTC
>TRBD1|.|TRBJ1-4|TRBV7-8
CASSLDPTGLNEKLFF
TGTGCCAGCAGCTTAGATCCGACAGGGTTAAATGAAAAACTGTTTTTT
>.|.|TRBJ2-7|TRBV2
CASGGGYEQYF
TGTGCCAGCGGAGGGGGGTACGAGCAGTACTTC
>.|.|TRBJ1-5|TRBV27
CASSLTPGQPQHF
TGTGCCAGCAGCCTTACACCCGGTCAGCCCCAGCATTTT
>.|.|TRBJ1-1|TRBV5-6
CASSLWSSEAFF
TGTGCCAGCAGCTTGTGGAGTTCTGAAGCTTTCTTT
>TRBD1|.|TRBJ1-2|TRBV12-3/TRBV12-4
CASSEGTGDECTF
TGTGCCAGCAGCGAAGGGACAGGGGATGAGTGTACCTTC
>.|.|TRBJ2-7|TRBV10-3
CAISDGVGGYEQYF
TGTGCCATCAGTGATGGGGTAGGGGGTTACGAGCAGTACTTC
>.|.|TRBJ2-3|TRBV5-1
CASSIDGGTDTQYF
TGCGCCAGCAGTATCGACGGAGGCACAGATACGCAGTATTTT
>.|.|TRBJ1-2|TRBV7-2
CASSSTATAGEDGYTF
TGTGCCAGCAGCTCGACAGCTACCGCGGGCGAAGATGGCTACACCTTC
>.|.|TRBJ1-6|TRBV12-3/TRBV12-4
CASSSETEYNSPLHF
TGTGCCAGCAGTTCTGAGACAGAGTATAATTCACCCCTCCACTTT
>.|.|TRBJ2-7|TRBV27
CASSFIWSGGRLSEQYF
TGTGCCAGCAGTTTTATCTGGTCTGGAGGGCGCCTCAGCGAGCAGTACTTC
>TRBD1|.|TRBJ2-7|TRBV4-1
CASSQEEPGQGNDEQYF
TGCGCCAGCAGCCAAGAAGAACCGGGACAGGGGAACGACGAGCAGTACTTC
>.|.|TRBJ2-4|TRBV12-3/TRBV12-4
CASRDESGKAKNIQYF
TGTGCCAGCAGGGACGAATCAGGGAAAGCCAAAAACATTCAGTACTTC
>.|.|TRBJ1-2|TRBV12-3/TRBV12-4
CASSLGGRGGNGYTF
TGTGCCAGCAGTTTAGGGGGGAGGGGTGGAAATGGCTACACCTTC
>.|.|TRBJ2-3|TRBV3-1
CASSPEARSTDTQYF
TGTGCCAGCAGCCCAGAGGCACGGAGCACAGATACGCAGTATTTT
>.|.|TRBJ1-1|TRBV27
CASSLAGRLVEAFF
TGTGCCAGCAGTTTAGCAGGGCGACTTGTCGAAGCTTTCTTT
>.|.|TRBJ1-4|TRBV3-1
CASSELATNEKLFF
TGTGCCAGCAGCGAACTTGCAACTAATGAAAAACTGTTTTTT
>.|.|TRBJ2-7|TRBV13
CASRAWGASYEQYF
TGTGCCAGCAGGGCTTGGGGGGCCTCCTACGAGCAGTACTTC
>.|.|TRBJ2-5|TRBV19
CASSMIGQETQYF
TGTGCCAGTAGTATGATAGGGCAAGAGACCCAGTACTTC